Listed below are T cell receptor beta chains from one sample, sequenced in a study of blood T cell repertoires in COVID-19. The table came from immunoSEQ multiplex PCR; TCRdb's copy has only in-frame clones and leaves some out. Altogether about 130,000 clones are present, roughly 83% being singletons, with the ten largest covering approximately 12%. The material sequenced was peripheral blood. All receptors come from a woman in her thirties who had recovered from COVID-19. Each CDR3 is given with its conserved first and last residue. D genes are given only for firm matches. Size tells how often a clone was seen (once, few, many) or the class of an expanded clone, and some rows leave it out.

>.|TRBJ2-3|TRBD1|TRBV2
TGTGCCAGCAGTGCGGACAGGACCACAGATACGCAGTATTTT
CASSADRTTDTQYF
>.|TRBJ1-5|.|TRBV7-8
TGTGCCAGCAGCTTAGCATTTGGAGGGAGGGGGTATAGCAATCAGCCCCAGCATTTT
CASSLAFGGRGYSNQPQHF
>.|TRBJ1-2|TRBD1|TRBV6-5
TGTGCCAGCAGCTCGGGACAGAACTATGGCTACACCTTC
CASSSGQNYGYTF
>.|TRBJ2-1|TRBD1|TRBV5-1
TGCGCCAGCACCCGGGACAGGGGTGGTGAGCAGTTCTTC
CASTRDRGGEQFF
>.|TRBJ2-7|.|TRBV5-6
TGTGCCAGCAGCTCCCCAGATTACGAGCAGTACTTC
CASSSPDYEQYF
>.|TRBJ1-6|TRBD1|TRBV7-2
TGTGCCAGCAGCCAGGGACAGTATAATTCACCCCTCCACTTT
CASSQGQYNSPLHF
>.|TRBJ2-6|.|TRBV9
TGTGCCAGCAGTGGCATTTCTGGGGCCAACGTCCTGACTTTC
CASSGISGANVLTF
>.|TRBJ1-2|.|TRBV7-8
TGTGCCAGCAGCATGGGCTCGCATCGGCAGGAGGATGGCTACACCTTC
CASSMGSHRQEDGYTF
>once|TRBJ1-2|.|TRBV6-5
TGTGCCACATACAGCCCATCTATGGGCTACACCTTC
CATYSPSMGYTF
>.|TRBJ1-2|.|TRBV3-1/TRBV3-2
TGTGCCAGCAGCCAAGAATTTGCCGGCTATGGCTACACCTTC
CASSQEFAGYGYTF
>.|TRBJ1-1|.|TRBV27
TGTGCCAGCAGTTTATCGAAACTTCGGGTACAACAGAACACTGAAGCTTTCTTT
CASSLSKLRVQQNTEAFF
>few|TRBJ2-3|.|TRBV7-9
TGTGCCAGCAGCCCCGGGACTCAGGGGGCAGATACGCAGTATTTT
CASSPGTQGADTQYF
>once|TRBJ1-1|.|TRBV25-1
TGTGCCAGCAGTGAAGAGCTTAACACTGAAGCTTTCTTT
CASSEELNTEAFF
>once|TRBJ2-1|.|TRBV19
TGTGCCAGTACTATCCAGGGTGGCGAGCAGTTCTTC
CASTIQGGEQFF
>.|TRBJ1-1|TRBD1|TRBV2
TGTGCCAGCAGTGGACAGGGGAGGACTGAAGCTTTCTTT
CASSGQGRTEAFF
>.|TRBJ1-1|TRBD1|TRBV10-3
TGTGCCATCAGTGAGGGACAGGTATTCACTGAAGCTTTCTTT
CAISEGQVFTEAFF